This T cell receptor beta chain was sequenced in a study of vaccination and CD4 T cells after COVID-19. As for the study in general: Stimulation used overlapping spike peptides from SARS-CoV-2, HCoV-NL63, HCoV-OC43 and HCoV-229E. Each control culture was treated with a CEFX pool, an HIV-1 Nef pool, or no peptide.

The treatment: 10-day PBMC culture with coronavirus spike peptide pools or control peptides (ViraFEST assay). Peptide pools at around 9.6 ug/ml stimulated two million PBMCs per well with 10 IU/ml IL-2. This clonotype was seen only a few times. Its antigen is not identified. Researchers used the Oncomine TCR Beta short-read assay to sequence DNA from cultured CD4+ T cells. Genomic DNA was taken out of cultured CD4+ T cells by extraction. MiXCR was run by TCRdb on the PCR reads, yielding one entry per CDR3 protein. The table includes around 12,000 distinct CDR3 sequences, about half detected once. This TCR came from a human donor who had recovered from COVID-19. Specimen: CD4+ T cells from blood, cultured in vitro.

The CDR3 DNA sequence: TGTGCCAGCAGCGTAGCTACGGGACCCGGCAGGGAGAACACTGAAGCTTTCTTT. Translating gives CASSVATGPGRENTEAFF. The genes are TRBV9 and TRBJ1-1, with D possibly TRBD1 on 5 matching bases. Germline V lookup: CDR1 SGDLS, CDR2 YYNGEE. The CDR3 sequence is 18 residues long. The V end lost 0 bases, the J end lost 1 base, and 19 bases lay between the germline ends.